This TCR beta chain was sequenced in a study of blood T cell repertoires in COVID-19. Study details: Donors in the United States, Italy and Spain gave samples during acute or convalescent COVID-19. PBMCs, B-cell-depleted T cells, or T cells provided the cDNA or gDNA that made up the material.

This clone was seen only a few times. The V and J ends lost 0 bases and 7 bases respectively, with 15 bases between them. This CDR3 is built from 16 residues. Germline values: CDR1 ENHRY, CDR2 SYGVKD. The method was immunoSEQ multiplex PCR; TCRdb's version includes in-frame clones alone and lacks a portion of them. The sample carries roughly 250,000 clones, 83% recorded once. Participants' own reports of clinical history determined their cohort assignment. Within 2 weeks of study entry, exposed participants had contacted a PCR-confirmed or clinician-diagnosed COVID-19 case. The sequenced sample was PBMCs or T cells enriched from blood (not recorded which). The sequence derives from a woman aged 40 to 49 who had been exposed to COVID-19. The chain uses TRBV10-3 and TRBJ2-2; D might be TRBD2 (7 bases). The DNA for the CDR3 is TGTGCCATCAGTGAGTCCCGGGGGGCGTCTTACGGGGAGCTGTTTTTT. It encodes CAISESRGASYGELFF.